The TCR beta chain under discussion was sequenced for a study of cytomegalovirus exposure and HLA in healthy donors. The study's findings and limits: Most TCR sequences were rare, but some public TCRs occurred in many donors. Among the CMV-associated chains, a few were confirmed in vitro as specific for CMV antigens.

The V segment lost 8 bases and the J segment 7 bases; nucleotides outside the gene matches: 25. Per the germline V gene, CDR1 is MDHEN and CDR2 is SYDVKM. The CDR3 runs to 18 residues. The donors belonged to the roughly 120-subject validation cohort, separate from the roughly 720-subject first cohort. Here immunoSEQ multiplex PCR was the method, and the copy in TCRdb shows in-frame clones only, minus some. Among over 150,000 clones listed, about 90% were seen once. A note on this clone: Its antigen remains unidentified.

This chain connects TRBV28 to TRBJ2-7, with 8 bases matching TRBD2. Sample: PBMCs. The origin of this receptor is a woman aged 18-35 years in good health and CMV-seropositive. This chain's CDR3 is CASGPVGANSGRSSEQYF. The CDR3 coding sequence is TGTGCCAGCGGCCCCGTCGGGGCGAACAGCGGGAGATCGAGTGAGCAGTACTTC.